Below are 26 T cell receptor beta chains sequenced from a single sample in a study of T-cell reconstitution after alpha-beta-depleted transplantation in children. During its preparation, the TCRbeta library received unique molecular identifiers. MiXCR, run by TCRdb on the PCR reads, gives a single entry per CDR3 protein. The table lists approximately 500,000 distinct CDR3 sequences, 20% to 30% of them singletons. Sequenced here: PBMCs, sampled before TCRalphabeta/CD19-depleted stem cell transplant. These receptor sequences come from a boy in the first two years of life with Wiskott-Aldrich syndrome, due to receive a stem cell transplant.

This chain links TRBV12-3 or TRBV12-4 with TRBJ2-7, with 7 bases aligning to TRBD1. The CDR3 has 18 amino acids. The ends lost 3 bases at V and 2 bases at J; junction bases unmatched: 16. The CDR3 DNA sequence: TGTGCCAGCAGTTTTATCCCCTCGGGACAGAAGCTACCCTACGAGCAGTACTTC. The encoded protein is CASSFIPSGQKLPYEQYF.

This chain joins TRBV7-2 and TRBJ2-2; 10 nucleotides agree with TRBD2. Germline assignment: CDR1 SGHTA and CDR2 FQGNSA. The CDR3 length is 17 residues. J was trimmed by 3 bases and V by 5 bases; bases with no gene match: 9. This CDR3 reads CASSPRQLAGYTGELFF. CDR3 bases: TGTGCCAGCAGCCCCCGGCAACTAGCGGGATACACCGGGGAGCTGTTTTTT.

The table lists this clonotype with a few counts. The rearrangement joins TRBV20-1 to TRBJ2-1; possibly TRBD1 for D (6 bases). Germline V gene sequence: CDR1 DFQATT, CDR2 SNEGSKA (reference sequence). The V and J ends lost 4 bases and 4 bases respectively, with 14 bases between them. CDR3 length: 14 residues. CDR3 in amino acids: CSANAQGSYNEQFF. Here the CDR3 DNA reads TGCAGTGCTAACGCACAGGGATCATACAATGAGCAGTTCTTC.

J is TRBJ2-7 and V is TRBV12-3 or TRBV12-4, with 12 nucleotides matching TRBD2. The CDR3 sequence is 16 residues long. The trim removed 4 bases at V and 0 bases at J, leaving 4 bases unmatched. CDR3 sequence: CASSSRTSGDSYEQYF. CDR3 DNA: TGTGCCAGCAGTTCCCGGACTAGCGGGGACTCCTACGAGCAGTACTTC.

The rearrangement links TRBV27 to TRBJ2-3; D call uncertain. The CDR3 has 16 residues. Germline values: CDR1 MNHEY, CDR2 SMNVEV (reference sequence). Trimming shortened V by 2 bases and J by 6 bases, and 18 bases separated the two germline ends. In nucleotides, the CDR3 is TGTGCCAGCAGTTTACTCTGGACGGCCCTAAAGGATACGCAGTATTTT. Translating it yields CASSLLWTALKDTQYF.

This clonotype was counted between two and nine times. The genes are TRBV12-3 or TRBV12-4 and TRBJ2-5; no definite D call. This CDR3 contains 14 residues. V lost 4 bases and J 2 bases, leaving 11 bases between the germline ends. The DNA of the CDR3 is TGTGCCAGCAGTTCAGTCGCGGAGCAAGAGACCCAGTACTTC. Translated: CASSSVAEQETQYF.

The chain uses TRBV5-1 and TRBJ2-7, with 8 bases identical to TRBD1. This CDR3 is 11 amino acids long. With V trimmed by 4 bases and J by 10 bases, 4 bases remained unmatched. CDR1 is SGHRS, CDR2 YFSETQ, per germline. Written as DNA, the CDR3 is TGCGCCAGCAGCCCAGGACAGGGTCAGTACTTC. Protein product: CASSPGQGQYF.

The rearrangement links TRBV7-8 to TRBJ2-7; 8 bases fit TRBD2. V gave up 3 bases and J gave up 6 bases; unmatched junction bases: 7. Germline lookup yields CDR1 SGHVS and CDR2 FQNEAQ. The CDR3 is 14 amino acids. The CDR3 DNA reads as TGTGCCAGCAGCTTGAGGGGACTAGTAACCGAGCAGTACTTC. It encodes CASSLRGLVTEQYF.

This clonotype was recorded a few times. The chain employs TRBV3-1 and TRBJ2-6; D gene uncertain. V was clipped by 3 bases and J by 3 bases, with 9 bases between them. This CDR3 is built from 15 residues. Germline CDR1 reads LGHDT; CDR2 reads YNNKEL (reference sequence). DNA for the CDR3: TGTGCCAGCAGCCATTATTTCGTTGGGGCCAACGTCCTGACTTTC. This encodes CASSHYFVGANVLTF.

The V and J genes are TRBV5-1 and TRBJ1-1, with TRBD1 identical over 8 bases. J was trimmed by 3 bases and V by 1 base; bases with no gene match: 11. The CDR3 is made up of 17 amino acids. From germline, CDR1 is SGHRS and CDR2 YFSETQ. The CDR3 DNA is TGCGCCAGCAGCTTGAGTGGACAGGGCCTCTTCGACACTGAAGCTTTCTTT. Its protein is CASSLSGQGLFDTEAFF.

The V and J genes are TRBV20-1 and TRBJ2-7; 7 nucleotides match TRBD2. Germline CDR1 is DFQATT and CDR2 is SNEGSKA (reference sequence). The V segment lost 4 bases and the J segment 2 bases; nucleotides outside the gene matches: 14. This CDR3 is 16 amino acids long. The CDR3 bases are TGCAGTGCTATACGACCTTGGGGCGGGAGTCCCTACGAGCAGTACTTC. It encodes CSAIRPWGGSPYEQYF.

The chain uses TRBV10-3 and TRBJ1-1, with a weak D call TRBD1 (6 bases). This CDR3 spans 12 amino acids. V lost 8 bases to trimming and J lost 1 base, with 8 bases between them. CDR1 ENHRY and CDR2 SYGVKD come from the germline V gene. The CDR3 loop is CAIRGGNTEAFF. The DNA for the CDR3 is TGTGCCATCCGAGGGGGGAACACTGAAGCTTTCTTT.

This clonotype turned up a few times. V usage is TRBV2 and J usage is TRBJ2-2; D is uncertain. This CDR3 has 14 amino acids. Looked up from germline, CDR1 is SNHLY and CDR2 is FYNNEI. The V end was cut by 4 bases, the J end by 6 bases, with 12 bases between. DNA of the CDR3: TGTGCCAGCAGTGGGAAAACGGGCTCCGGGGAGCTGTTTTTT. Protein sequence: CASSGKTGSGELFF.

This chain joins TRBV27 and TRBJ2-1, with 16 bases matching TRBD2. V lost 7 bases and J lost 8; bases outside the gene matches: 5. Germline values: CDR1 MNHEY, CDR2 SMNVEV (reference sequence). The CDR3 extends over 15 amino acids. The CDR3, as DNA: TGTGCCAGCATTTCCGGGACTAGCGGGAGGGATGAGCAGTTCTTC. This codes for CASISGTSGRDEQFF.

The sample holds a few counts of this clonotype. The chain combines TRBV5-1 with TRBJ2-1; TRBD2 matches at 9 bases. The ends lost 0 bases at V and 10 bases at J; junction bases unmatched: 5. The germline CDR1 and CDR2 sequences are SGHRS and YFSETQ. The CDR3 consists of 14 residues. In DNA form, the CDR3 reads TGCGCCAGCAGCTTGGCCCGACTAGCGGACGAGCAGTTCTTC. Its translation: CASSLARLADEQFF.

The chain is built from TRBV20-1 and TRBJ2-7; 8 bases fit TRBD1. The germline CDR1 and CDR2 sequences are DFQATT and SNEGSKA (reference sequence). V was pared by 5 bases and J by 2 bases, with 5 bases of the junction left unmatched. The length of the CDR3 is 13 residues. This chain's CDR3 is CSAWDRHAYEQYF. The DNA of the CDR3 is TGCAGTGCTTGGGACAGGCATGCCTACGAGCAGTACTTC.

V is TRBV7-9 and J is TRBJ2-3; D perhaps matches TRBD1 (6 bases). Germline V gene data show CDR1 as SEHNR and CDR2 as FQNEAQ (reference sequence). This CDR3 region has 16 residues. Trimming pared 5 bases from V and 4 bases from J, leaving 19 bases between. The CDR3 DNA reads TGTGCCAGCAGCCCCCGCCCTGGACAGTCGGCAGATACGCAGTATTTT. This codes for CASSPRPGQSADTQYF.

Here the CDR3 DNA reads TGCAGCGCTCGACGGGGTCTGACTGGCGACGAGCAGTACTTC. It is translated as CSARRGLTGDEQYF. This chain links TRBV29-1 with TRBJ2-7; tentative D call: TRBD2 (5 bases). CDR1 SQVTM and CDR2 ANQGSEA come from the germline V gene. The CDR3 sequence is 14 residues long. V gave up 7 bases and J gave up 5 bases, with 21 bases separating them.

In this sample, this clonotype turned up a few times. In DNA, the CDR3 is TGCAGTGCTAGCGGTTTCGGGGTCGGGTCTGGGGCCAACGTCCTGACTTTC. Translation gives CSASGFGVGSGANVLTF. The chain combines TRBV20-1 with TRBJ2-6; possibly TRBD2 for D (5 bases). Trimming took 3 bases from V and 1 from J, leaving 16 bases between them. Germline CDR1 and CDR2: DFQATT and SNEGSKA (reference sequence). The CDR3 contains 17 residues.

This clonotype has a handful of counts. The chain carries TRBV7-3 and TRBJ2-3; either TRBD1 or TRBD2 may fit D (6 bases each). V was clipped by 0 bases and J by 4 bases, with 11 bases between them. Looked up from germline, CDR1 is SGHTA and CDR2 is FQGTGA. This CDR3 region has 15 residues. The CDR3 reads CASSLTPGGPDTQYF. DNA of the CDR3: TGTGCCAGCAGCTTAACCCCTGGGGGGCCAGATACGCAGTATTTT.

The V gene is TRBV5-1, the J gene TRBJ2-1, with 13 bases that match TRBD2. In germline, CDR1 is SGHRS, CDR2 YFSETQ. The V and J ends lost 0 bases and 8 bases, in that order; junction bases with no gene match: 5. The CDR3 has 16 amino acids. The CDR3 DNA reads TGCGCCAGCAGCTTGGACGGGACTAGCGGGACCGATGAGCAGTTCTTC. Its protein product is CASSLDGTSGTDEQFF.

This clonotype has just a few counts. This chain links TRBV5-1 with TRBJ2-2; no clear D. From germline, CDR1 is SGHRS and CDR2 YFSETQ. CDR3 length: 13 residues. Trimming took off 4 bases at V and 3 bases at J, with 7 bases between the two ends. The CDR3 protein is CASSMGDTGELFF. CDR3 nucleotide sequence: TGCGCCAGCAGCATGGGTGACACCGGGGAGCTGTTTTTT. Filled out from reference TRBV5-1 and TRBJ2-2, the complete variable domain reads KAGVTQTPRYLIKTRGQQVTLSCSPISGHRSVSWYQQTPGQGLQFLFEYFSETQRNKGNFPGRFSGRQFSNSRSEMNVSTLELGDSALYLCASSMGDTGELFFGEGSRLTVL.

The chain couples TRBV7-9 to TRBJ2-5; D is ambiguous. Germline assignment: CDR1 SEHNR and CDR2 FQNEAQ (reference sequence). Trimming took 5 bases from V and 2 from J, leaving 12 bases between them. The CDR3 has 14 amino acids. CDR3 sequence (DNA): TGTGCCAGCAGCCCCGGTTGGATACAAGAGACCCAGTACTTC. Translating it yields CASSPGWIQETQYF.

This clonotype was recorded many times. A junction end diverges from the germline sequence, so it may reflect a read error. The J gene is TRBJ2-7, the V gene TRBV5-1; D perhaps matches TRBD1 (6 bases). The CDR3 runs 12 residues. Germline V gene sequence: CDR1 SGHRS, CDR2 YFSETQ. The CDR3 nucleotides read TGTGCCAGCAGCCCAACAGGGTACGAGCAGTACTTC. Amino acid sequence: CASSPTGYEQYF.

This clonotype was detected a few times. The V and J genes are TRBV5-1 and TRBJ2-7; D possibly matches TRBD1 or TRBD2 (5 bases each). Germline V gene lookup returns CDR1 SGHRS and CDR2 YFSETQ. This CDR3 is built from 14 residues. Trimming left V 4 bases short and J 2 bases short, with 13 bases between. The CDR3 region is CASSRGELTYEQYF. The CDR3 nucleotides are TGCGCCAGCAGCAGAGGGGAACTAACCTACGAGCAGTACTTC.

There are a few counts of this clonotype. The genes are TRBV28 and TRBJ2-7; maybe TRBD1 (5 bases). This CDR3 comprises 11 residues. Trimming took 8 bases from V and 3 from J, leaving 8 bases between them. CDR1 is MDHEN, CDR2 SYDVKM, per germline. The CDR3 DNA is TGTGCCAGCTACGGACACTACGAGCAGTACTTC. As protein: CASYGHYEQYF.